This T cell receptor beta chain was identified in a study of T cells in localized non-small cell lung cancer. Clones were read by immunoSEQ multiplex PCR, and TCRdb kept only the in-frame ones, dropping some. Among a few thousand clones listed, 25% to 35% were seen once. Findings of the study overall: Turning up in adjacent lung were a median roughly 60 of the top 100 tumor clones.

There are 13 residues in the CDR3. The V end lost 6 bases, the J end lost 6 bases, and 13 bases lay between the germline ends. CDR1 and CDR2 (germline): SGDLS, YYNGEE. Turning to this clone: Its antigen is currently unknown.

The chain joins TRBV9 to TRBJ1-5, with D perhaps TRBD1 (5 bases). The starting material was lung tumor tissue, obtained before any cancer treatment. This TCR was sampled from a male donor older than 55 with stage I lung adenocarcinoma. For the CDR3, the DNA is TGTGCCAGCACCGGGGGAGGCGGTCAGCCCCAGCATTTT. As protein: CASTGGGGQPQHF. The full variable domain, rest sourced from reference TRBV9 and TRBJ1-5, is DSGVTQTPKHLITATGQRVTLRCSPRSGDLSVYWYQQSLDQGLQFLIQYYNGEERAKGNILERFSAQQFPDLHSELNLSSLELGDSALYFCASTGGGGQPQHFGDGTRLSIL.